This T cell receptor (beta chain) appears in the sequencing data of a study of T cells in Graves' hyperthyroidism and ophthalmopathy. What was amplified from RNA transcripts were TCR beta CDR3 regions. The HTBI primer set was used in a first-round RT-PCR of the TCR CDR3. TCRdb itself ran the multiplex PCR reads through MiXCR, one entry per CDR3 protein. Of over 250,000 distinct CDR3 sequences detected, roughly 15% appear once; the ten largest clones hold 34%. This clonotype came up many times. Germline CDR1 is LNHDA and CDR2 is SQIVND (reference sequence). The CDR3 runs 14 residues. The V gene end was trimmed by 5 bases and the J gene end by 0 bases; junction bases not matched to a gene: 2. A Clinical Activity Score of at least 3, a NOSPECS grade of at least 4 and a duration under 3 months were recorded in the ophthalmopathy patients. Diagnoses rested on clinical symptoms, serum thyroxine and TRAb, thyroid ultrasound and orbital computed tomography. The authors obtained PBMCs from over 8 ml of fresh peripheral blood.

The sequence came from a woman aged 35 to 49 with Graves' ophthalmopathy. The specimen sequenced was blood. The chain combines TRBV19 with TRBJ1-1, with 8 bases identical to TRBD1. This chain's CDR3 is CASSRDRLNTEAFF. The CDR3 DNA follows: TGTGCCAGTAGTCGGGACAGGTTGAACACTGAAGCTTTCTTT.